This T cell receptor beta chain is from a study of beta chain features in type 1 diabetes. Whole-study context: Age, gender and cell yields were alike across patients and healthy donors. Study-level findings and limits: All four CD4+ subsets of Type 1 diabetes patients contained TCRB CDR3s that were moderately but significantly shorter. A cDNA-based sequencing approach could over-represent cells with high TCR expression.

A remark on this clone: Its antigen is unknown.

Sequenced material consisted of expressed TCRB transcripts (all of the isolated RNA was reverse transcribed). Using immunoSEQ multiplex PCR, the repertoire was profiled, and TCRdb retains in-frame clones only, with some absent. This sample yields over 600,000 clones, of which roughly 12% are seen a single time; more than 0.09% belongs to the top ten. The sequence was collected from a young man with type 1 diabetes. The sample comprised naive CD4+ T cells from blood.

DNA of the CDR3: TGTGCCAGCAGCTTACGACAGGGAGGTTCGCAGCCCCAGCATTTT. Translation gives CASSLRQGGSQPQHF. The chain recombines TRBV7-2 with TRBJ1-5, with 7 bases lining up with TRBD1. This CDR3 has 15 amino acids. Germline V lookup: CDR1 SGHTA, CDR2 FQGNSA. The J segment lost 7 bases and the V segment lost 2 bases, leaving 8 bases of the junction unmatched.